This TCR beta chain was sequenced in a study of early T cells in non-severe SARS-CoV-2 infection. Study background: Chains stayed unpaired after sequencing of bulk RNA from unsorted whole blood.

The CDR3 is made up of 16 amino acids. V shed 7 bases and J shed 14 bases, with 27 bases lying between them. CDR1 is LNHDA and CDR2 is SQIVND in the germline V gene (reference sequence). Unique molecular identifiers (one per individual cDNA molecule) were attached. TCRdb redid the calling of the 5' RACE reads with MiXCR, one entry per CDR3 protein. The sample yields around 28,000 distinct CDR3 sequences, about 5% seen once. Findings of the study overall: Missing private and CD4 specificities, VDJdb matching favored anti-spike CD8 responses.

As for this clonotype: Its antigen remains unidentified.

The chain recombines TRBV19 with TRBJ1-6; a weak D match, TRBD1 (5 bases). Sequencing was performed on whole blood. The TCR was taken from an adult who was a healthcare worker with PCR-confirmed SARS-CoV-2 infection or an uninfected control (not recorded which). DNA of the CDR3: TGTGCCAGTACGGGAGGAGACCTAAAGGGACTCGGAACCCTCCACTTT. It specifies CASTGGDLKGLGTLHF.